Listed below are T cell receptor beta chains from one sample, sequenced in a study of T cell changes during pregnancy in multiple sclerosis. Using immunoSEQ multiplex PCR, the repertoire was profiled, and TCRdb retains in-frame clones only, with some absent. The table lists about 52,000 clones, approximately 94% of them singletons. The sample in question was CD4+ T cells from peripheral blood mononuclear cells, obtained before pregnancy. These receptors were obtained from a female donor with multiple sclerosis, enrolled in a pregnancy study. The CDR3 runs from the conserved cysteine through the conserved F or W. Size tells how often a clone was seen (once, few, many) or the class of an expanded clone, and some rows leave it out.

J: TRBJ2-3; V: TRBV2; size: once; CDR3: CASRDWTDTQYF
J: TRBJ1-5; V: TRBV19; size: -; CDR3: CASSITIITTQPQHF
J: TRBJ2-1; V: TRBV20-1; size: -; CDR3: CSVGRDDEQFF
J: TRBJ2-5; V: TRBV7-8; size: -; CDR3: CASSLATAWNQETQYF
J: TRBJ1-1; V: TRBV19; size: -; CDR3: CASMGGNTEAFF
J: TRBJ2-5; V: TRBV1; size: -; CDR3: CTSSPASGDRGQETQYF
J: TRBJ2-7; V: TRBV19; size: -; CDR3: CASSIGTGYEQYF
J: TRBJ1-2; V: TRBV7-3; size: -; CDR3: CASSLVGGSHLRIPYGYTF
J: TRBJ1-4; V: TRBV30; size: -; CDR3: CAWSNSGTVNEKLFF
J: TRBJ2-7; V: TRBV5-6; size: -; CDR3: CASSLGLAGVLSYEQYF
J: TRBJ2-7; V: TRBV4-3; size: -; CDR3: CASSQELAGGPFEF
J: TRBJ2-7; V: TRBV10-1; size: -; CDR3: CASSESANRHEQYF
J: TRBJ2-7; V: TRBV9; size: -; CDR3: CASSVVAGGPYEQYF
J: TRBJ1-1; V: TRBV19; size: few; CDR3: CASSIEGWEAFF
J: TRBJ2-5; V: TRBV5-1; size: -; CDR3: CASSSGTAQETRYF
J: TRBJ1-5; V: TRBV5-3; size: -; CDR3: CARSPAGQGLDSNQPQHF
J: TRBJ1-1; V: TRBV7-2; size: -; CDR3: CASSLTGLGTEAFF
J: TRBJ2-2; V: TRBV19; size: -; CDR3: CASSRGGTRAGELFF
J: TRBJ1-2; V: TRBV2; size: -; CDR3: CASTGTGVYGFGYTF
J: TRBJ2-2; V: TRBV9; size: -; CDR3: CASSDSLLAMGGELFF
J: TRBJ2-2; V: TRBV7-2; size: -; CDR3: CASSLPWGELFF
J: TRBJ2-5; V: TRBV30; size: -; CDR3: CAWRVAGKETQYF
J: TRBJ2-1; V: TRBV5-1; size: -; CDR3: CASSFQTDLNEQFF
J: TRBJ2-4; V: TRBV30; size: -; CDR3: CAWSTGTSVIQYF
J: TRBJ1-1; V: TRBV6-1; size: -; CDR3: CASSRLSRASAEAFF
J: TRBJ1-2; V: TRBV19; size: -; CDR3: CASSIDRRNYGYTF
J: TRBJ2-2; V: TRBV5-6; size: -; CDR3: CASSLSSRGLSIGELFF
J: TRBJ1-1; V: TRBV19; size: -; CDR3: CASSIPSLDRNTEAFF